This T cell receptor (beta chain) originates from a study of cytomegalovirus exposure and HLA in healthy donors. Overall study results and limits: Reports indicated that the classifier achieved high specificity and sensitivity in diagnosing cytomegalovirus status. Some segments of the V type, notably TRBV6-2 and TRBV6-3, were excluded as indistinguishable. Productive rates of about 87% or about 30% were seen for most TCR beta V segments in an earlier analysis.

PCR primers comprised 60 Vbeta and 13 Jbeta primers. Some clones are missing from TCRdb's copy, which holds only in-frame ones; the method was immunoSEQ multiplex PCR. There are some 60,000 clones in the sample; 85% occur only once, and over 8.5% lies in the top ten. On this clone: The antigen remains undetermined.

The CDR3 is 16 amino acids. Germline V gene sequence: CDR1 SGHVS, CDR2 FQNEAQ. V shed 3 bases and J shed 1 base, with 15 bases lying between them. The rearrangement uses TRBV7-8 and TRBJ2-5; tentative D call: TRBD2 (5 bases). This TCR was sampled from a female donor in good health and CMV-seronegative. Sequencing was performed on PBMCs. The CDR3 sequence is CASSLSAGIIQETQYF. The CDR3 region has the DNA TGTGCCAGCAGCTTGTCGGCCGGGATAATCCAAGAGACCCAGTACTTC.